The 15 T cell receptor beta chains below come from one sample, sequenced in a study of beta chain features in type 1 diabetes. Broader study findings: Shortening that was moderate but significant affected the TCRB CDR3s of Type 1 diabetes patients in all four CD4+ subsets.

These receptors lack a known antigen. As every portion of the isolated RNA was reverse transcribed, the sequencing read expressed TCRB transcripts. The repertoire was sequenced with immunoSEQ multiplex PCR; TCRdb's copy has only in-frame clones and lacks some. Of roughly 240,000 clones in the sample, approximately 25% were seen once. What was sequenced was naive CD4+ T cells from blood. The receptors were gathered from a woman in her twenties or thirties with type 1 diabetes.

A few counts support this clone. The chain couples TRBV10-2 to TRBJ2-5, with 12 positions matching TRBD2. Germline CDR1 and CDR2: WSHSY and SAAADI. V lost 3 bases and J lost 2; bases outside the gene matches: 4. This CDR3 contains 16 residues. In DNA form, the CDR3 reads TGCGCCAGCAGTGAATTCCTAGCGGGAGGGCAAGAGACCCAGTACTTC. Encoded protein: CASSEFLAGGQETQYF.

This clone was counted only a few times. The chain links TRBV7-2 to TRBJ2-5; D is perhaps TRBD2 (5 bases). Trimming took off 1 base at V and 5 bases at J, with 8 bases between the two ends. This CDR3 comprises 13 residues. CDR1 and CDR2 (germline): SGHTA, FQGNSA. CDR3 sequence reads: CASSLGTAETQYF. The DNA of the CDR3 is TGTGCCAGCAGCTTAGGGACTGCGGAGACCCAGTACTTC.

This clone has only a few counts. The gene calls are TRBV7-9 and TRBJ2-2, with a tentative D call TRBD1 (6 bases). Germline values: CDR1 SEHNR, CDR2 FQNEAQ (reference sequence). The CDR3 is made up of 14 amino acids. V lost 5 bases and J 1 base, leaving 8 bases between the germline ends. As DNA, the CDR3 is TGTGCCAGCAGCCAGACAGGGAACACCGGGGAGCTGTTTTTT. This codes for CASSQTGNTGELFF.

CDR3 nucleotide sequence: TGTGCCAGCAGCCAACAGGGAGGGCTTAGTATCGATGAGCAGTTCTTC. As protein: CASSQQGGLSIDEQFF. V and J are TRBV14 and TRBJ2-1; 7 bases match TRBD2. This CDR3 has 16 residues. Germline values: CDR1 SGHDN, CDR2 FVKESK. The V segment lost 2 bases and the J segment 8 bases; nucleotides outside the gene matches: 12.

This clone has more than one count but fewer than ten. The chain carries TRBV2 and TRBJ2-7, with 7 bases matching TRBD1. V lost 7 bases, J lost 7 bases, and 7 bases stayed unmatched. This CDR3 is built from 12 residues. From germline, CDR1 is SNHLY and CDR2 FYNNEI. CDR3 region: CASTEQGWEQYF. The CDR3 DNA sequence: TGTGCCAGCACAGAACAGGGGTGGGAGCAGTACTTC.

The chain recombines TRBV28 with TRBJ2-7; 7 bases map to TRBD1. Unmatched junction bases numbered 7, after V lost 9 bases and J lost 5 bases. Germline V gives CDR1 MDHEN, CDR2 SYDVKM. The CDR3 is made up of 12 amino acids. DNA for the CDR3: TGTGCCAGTAACCCTGACAGGGACGAGCAGTACTTC. Encoded protein: CASNPDRDEQYF.

This clone was seen more than once but under ten times. The chain carries TRBV28 and TRBJ2-5; a possible D gene is TRBD1 (6 bases). The CDR3 extends over 15 amino acids. In germline, CDR1 is MDHEN, CDR2 SYDVKM. Trimming cost V 3 bases and J 5 bases, with 16 bases left between them. CDR3 residues: CASSFPEGVVETQYF. The CDR3 bases are TGTGCCAGCAGTTTCCCCGAGGGGGTCGTGGAGACCCAGTACTTC.

This clone came up once. The chain couples TRBV5-4 to TRBJ2-3; 7 bases line up with TRBD2. Germline-derived CDR1 and CDR2 are SGHNT and YYREEE (reference sequence). After removal of 9 bases from V and 0 bases from J, the junction contained 7 bases not matched to a gene. The CDR3 covers 14 residues. CDR3 loop: CATKSSGSTDTQYF. As DNA, the CDR3 is TGTGCCACCAAGAGTAGCGGGAGCACAGATACGCAGTATTTT.

The rearrangement uses TRBV30 and TRBJ1-4; 7 nucleotides match TRBD1. This CDR3 spans 13 amino acids. J was trimmed by 4 bases and V by 1 base; bases with no gene match: 0. Germline V gene lookup returns CDR1 GTSNPN and CDR2 SVGIG (reference sequence). The CDR3 loop reads CAWSGQGNEKLFF. DNA of the CDR3: TGTGCCTGGAGTGGACAGGGTAATGAAAAACTGTTTTTT.

A few counts support this clone. CDR3 DNA: TGTGCCAGCAGCTTCTTAGTATACGAGCAGTACTTC. Its translation is CASSFLVYEQYF. The V and J genes are TRBV7-9 and TRBJ2-7, with D unclear. This CDR3 is 12 amino acids long. V was cut by 3 bases and J by 4 bases, with 7 bases left in between. Germline V gene sequence: CDR1 SEHNR, CDR2 FQNEAQ (reference sequence).

V is TRBV20-1 and J is TRBJ2-5; D ambiguous. Germline V CDR1 and CDR2: DFQATT, SNEGSKA (reference sequence). The germline V and J ends were trimmed by 7 bases and 7 bases, with 13 bases remaining between them. This CDR3 spans 11 amino acids. The CDR3 nucleotides are TGCAGTGTAGGAGCCCCTCGGACCCAGTACTTC. It encodes CSVGAPRTQYF.

The rearrangement uses TRBV6-6 and TRBJ2-3; 8 nucleotides line up with TRBD2. The J segment lost 6 bases and the V segment lost 5 bases, leaving 10 bases of the junction unmatched. The germline V gene has CDR1 MNHNY and CDR2 SVGAGI (reference sequence). The CDR3 totals 15 residues. DNA for the CDR3: TGTGCCAGCAGTGCTCGAGCGGGAGCAGCGGATACGCAGTATTTT. Translation: CASSARAGAADTQYF.

This clone was observed a few times. This chain uses TRBV10-3 with TRBJ2-2; perhaps TRBD2 as D (6 bases). The CDR3 totals 14 residues. CDR1 is ENHRY and CDR2 is SYGVKD in the germline V gene. The V end was cut by 8 bases, the J end by 3 bases, with 13 bases between. CDR3 residues: CAIGGWRDTGELFF. DNA of the CDR3: TGTGCCATCGGGGGATGGAGGGACACCGGGGAGCTGTTTTTT.

This chain connects TRBV29-1 to TRBJ2-7; TRBD1 matches 7 bases. The germline gives CDR1 SQVTM, CDR2 ANQGSEA. The CDR3 length is 11 residues. The J segment lost 2 bases and the V segment lost 6 bases, leaving 1 base of the junction unmatched. CDR3 sequence: CSVQGTYEQYF. For the CDR3, the DNA is TGCAGCGTACAGGGGACCTACGAGCAGTACTTC.

The CDR3 reads CASSPGTGGRNTEAFF. The CDR3, as DNA: TGCGCCAGCAGCCCCGGGACAGGGGGTCGGAACACTGAAGCTTTCTTT. J is TRBJ1-1 and V is TRBV4-1; the match to TRBD1 covers 11 bases. Germline assignment: CDR1 MGHRA and CDR2 YSYEKL. This CDR3 spans 16 amino acids. J lost 1 base, V lost 4 bases, and 5 bases had no gene match.